The rows below give T cell receptor beta chains drawn from one sample of a study of blood T cell repertoires in COVID-19. Profiling relied on immunoSEQ multiplex PCR, and the TCRdb table lists in-frame clones only, not all of them. The data contain roughly 320,000 clones, around 87% of them singletons. What was sequenced was peripheral blood. Receptor source: a man aged 65 to 85 with acute or convalescent COVID-19. Each CDR3 is given with its conserved first and last residue. Each record gives: V gene, clone size, J gene, D gene, CDR3 DNA, CDR3 protein. D genes are given only for firm matches. The size field is filled for only some rows; it gives once, few, many or a size class.

V gene: TRBV28; clone size: once; J gene: TRBJ2-5; D gene: TRBD1; CDR3 DNA: TGTGCCAGCAGTTCTTCAGGGGGCATGAAGACCCAGTACTTC; CDR3 protein: CASSSSGGMKTQYF
V gene: TRBV21-1; clone size: .; J gene: TRBJ2-1; D gene: .; CDR3 DNA: TGTGCCAGCCAGGGGGGTCCTAACAATGAGCAGTTCTTC; CDR3 protein: CASQGGPNNEQFF
V gene: TRBV7-9; clone size: .; J gene: TRBJ2-1; D gene: .; CDR3 DNA: TGTGCCAGCCAGATGGGAGCATCTCCTTACAATGAGCAGTTCTTC; CDR3 protein: CASQMGASPYNEQFF
V gene: TRBV7-9; clone size: .; J gene: TRBJ1-5; D gene: TRBD1; CDR3 DNA: TGTGCCAGCAGCCCACAGGGGGCGTTTCAGCCCCAGCATTTT; CDR3 protein: CASSPQGAFQPQHF
V gene: TRBV5-1; clone size: .; J gene: TRBJ1-6; D gene: .; CDR3 DNA: TGCGCCAGCAGCTTGGGGGAGAGCTCCTATAATTCACCCCTCCACTTT; CDR3 protein: CASSLGESSYNSPLHF
V gene: TRBV3-1/TRBV3-2; clone size: .; J gene: TRBJ1-1; D gene: .; CDR3 DNA: TGTGCCAGCAGCCCCACCAACACAGGGAGGGGGTCGACTGAAGCTTTCTTT; CDR3 protein: CASSPTNTGRGSTEAFF
V gene: TRBV19; clone size: .; J gene: TRBJ1-1; D gene: TRBD1; CDR3 DNA: TGTGCCAGTAGTATGGGGACAGCGGCGAACACTGAAGCTTTCTTT; CDR3 protein: CASSMGTAANTEAFF
V gene: TRBV4-1; clone size: .; J gene: TRBJ2-5; D gene: .; CDR3 DNA: TGCGCCAGCAGCCTTCTCCGGGGGAGGCAAGAGACCCAGTACTTC; CDR3 protein: CASSLLRGRQETQYF
V gene: TRBV28; clone size: .; J gene: TRBJ2-1; D gene: .; CDR3 DNA: TGTGCCAGCAGGACGGGCGGGGGCGTCTACAATGAGCAGTTCTTC; CDR3 protein: CASRTGGGVYNEQFF
V gene: TRBV7-2; clone size: few; J gene: TRBJ2-7; D gene: TRBD2; CDR3 DNA: TGTGCCAGCAGCCCGGGGGACTACTCCGAGCAGTACTTC; CDR3 protein: CASSPGDYSEQYF
V gene: TRBV29-1; clone size: .; J gene: TRBJ1-5; D gene: .; CDR3 DNA: TGCAGCGTTGGGGACATCGGGCGTCAGCCCCAGCATTTT; CDR3 protein: CSVGDIGRQPQHF
V gene: TRBV19; clone size: .; J gene: TRBJ1-5; D gene: TRBD1; CDR3 DNA: TGTGCCAGTAGCATACAGGGGTTGGAAAATCAGCCCCAGCATTTT; CDR3 protein: CASSIQGLENQPQHF
V gene: TRBV7-9; clone size: few; J gene: TRBJ2-1; D gene: TRBD2; CDR3 DNA: TGTGCCAGCACCTACATAGCGGGAGATGAGCAGTTCTTC; CDR3 protein: CASTYIAGDEQFF
V gene: TRBV11-2; clone size: .; J gene: TRBJ2-7; D gene: TRBD1; CDR3 DNA: TGTGCCAGCAGCCGGGGGACAGGGATAGCCTACGAGCAGTACTTC; CDR3 protein: CASSRGTGIAYEQYF
V gene: TRBV18; clone size: .; J gene: TRBJ1-2; D gene: TRBD1; CDR3 DNA: TGTGCCAGCTCCCAAGGGGGCCTTAACTATGGCTACACCTTC; CDR3 protein: CASSQGGLNYGYTF
V gene: TRBV5-4; clone size: .; J gene: TRBJ1-4; D gene: TRBD1; CDR3 DNA: TGTGCCAGCAGCTTGAAACCCCAGGGGGCCAGGGAAAAACTGTTTTTT; CDR3 protein: CASSLKPQGAREKLFF
V gene: TRBV5-1; clone size: .; J gene: TRBJ2-5; D gene: .; CDR3 DNA: TGCGCCAGCAGCTTGGCGCGCAGGGGACAAGAGACCCAGTACTTC; CDR3 protein: CASSLARRGQETQYF
V gene: TRBV5-6; clone size: .; J gene: TRBJ2-2; D gene: TRBD2; CDR3 DNA: TGTGCCAGCAGCTTGATGACTAGCATCTCCGGGGAGCTGTTTTTT; CDR3 protein: CASSLMTSISGELFF
V gene: TRBV7-8; clone size: .; J gene: TRBJ2-3; D gene: .; CDR3 DNA: TGTGCCAGCAGCCCCGGTCGTGAGAATACGCAGTATTTT; CDR3 protein: CASSPGRENTQYF
V gene: TRBV6-2/TRBV6-3; clone size: .; J gene: TRBJ2-1; D gene: .; CDR3 DNA: TGTGCCAGCAGTTACTCGAGTAGTGCGGGTGGCTACAATGAGCAGTTCTTC; CDR3 protein: CASSYSSSAGGYNEQFF
V gene: TRBV28; clone size: few; J gene: TRBJ1-1; D gene: .; CDR3 DNA: TGTGCCAGCAGTCCGCTATGGGGGGGGCGCACTGAAGCTTTCTTT; CDR3 protein: CASSPLWGGRTEAFF
V gene: TRBV7-2; clone size: once; J gene: TRBJ2-3; D gene: .; CDR3 DNA: TGTGCCAGCAGAGACATTCGCAGGGCAGATACGCAGTATTTT; CDR3 protein: CASRDIRRADTQYF
V gene: TRBV6-2/TRBV6-3; clone size: .; J gene: TRBJ2-7; D gene: .; CDR3 DNA: TGTGCCAGCAGTTACGAGCGACAGTACGAGCAGTACTTC; CDR3 protein: CASSYERQYEQYF
V gene: TRBV4-3; clone size: .; J gene: TRBJ1-1; D gene: .; CDR3 DNA: TGCGCCAGCAGCCCCGAACTTCGGGTAGAAGCTTTCTTT; CDR3 protein: CASSPELRVEAFF
V gene: TRBV19; clone size: once; J gene: TRBJ1-2; D gene: .; CDR3 DNA: TGTGCCAGTAGGGGACAAAGATACGATGGCTACACCTTC; CDR3 protein: CASRGQRYDGYTF
V gene: TRBV28; clone size: .; J gene: TRBJ1-2; D gene: TRBD1; CDR3 DNA: TGTGCCAGCACCGACAGGGAGTATGGCTACACCTTC; CDR3 protein: CASTDREYGYTF
V gene: TRBV4-2; clone size: .; J gene: TRBJ1-2; D gene: TRBD1; CDR3 DNA: TGTGCCAGCAGCCCTAAGACAGGGGAGGGCTATGGCTACACCTTC; CDR3 protein: CASSPKTGEGYGYTF
V gene: TRBV6-5; clone size: .; J gene: TRBJ2-3; D gene: .; CDR3 DNA: TGTGCCAGCAAGAGGGAAGCCTTGGATACGCAGTATTTT; CDR3 protein: CASKREALDTQYF
V gene: TRBV5-1; clone size: once; J gene: TRBJ2-5; D gene: TRBD1; CDR3 DNA: TGCGCCAGCAGCCAGGGACAGGCTCAAGAGACCCAGTACTTC; CDR3 protein: CASSQGQAQETQYF
V gene: TRBV2; clone size: .; J gene: TRBJ2-7; D gene: .; CDR3 DNA: TGTGCCAGCAGGGCCCATATCTACGAGCAGTACTTC; CDR3 protein: CASRAHIYEQYF
V gene: TRBV20-1; clone size: .; J gene: TRBJ1-3; D gene: .; CDR3 DNA: TGCAGTGCTAGTTTTAGTCTCTCTGGAAACACCATATATTTT; CDR3 protein: CSASFSLSGNTIYF
V gene: TRBV5-6; clone size: .; J gene: TRBJ1-5; D gene: .; CDR3 DNA: TGTGCCAGCAGCTTGATGCGGGTCAATCAGCCCCAGCATTTT; CDR3 protein: CASSLMRVNQPQHF
V gene: TRBV5-1; clone size: few; J gene: TRBJ2-1; D gene: .; CDR3 DNA: TGCGCCAGCAGCTTTACACACAATGAGCAGTTCTTC; CDR3 protein: CASSFTHNEQFF
V gene: TRBV9; clone size: few; J gene: TRBJ2-1; D gene: .; CDR3 DNA: TGTGCCAGCAGCGTAGCTGGAGGCTCCTACAATGAGCAGTTCTTC; CDR3 protein: CASSVAGGSYNEQFF
V gene: TRBV5-6; clone size: .; J gene: TRBJ1-2; D gene: .; CDR3 DNA: TGTGCCAGCAGCTTGGGAGTGGGGACTCTCTTC; CDR3 protein: CASSLGVGTLF
V gene: TRBV19; clone size: .; J gene: TRBJ1-1; D gene: TRBD1; CDR3 DNA: TGTGCCAGTAGTATAGGCGGGACAGCGAACACTGAAGCTTTCTTT; CDR3 protein: CASSIGGTANTEAFF
V gene: TRBV3-1/TRBV3-2; clone size: .; J gene: TRBJ2-5; D gene: TRBD2; CDR3 DNA: TGTGCCAGCACCTTAGCGGGGGGGCTGGAGACCCAGTACTTC; CDR3 protein: CASTLAGGLETQYF
V gene: TRBV21-1; clone size: .; J gene: TRBJ2-3; D gene: .; CDR3 DNA: TGTGCCAGCAGCAAAGAACGGGACTGCGGCGATACGCAGTATTTT; CDR3 protein: CASSKERDCGDTQYF
V gene: TRBV5-5; clone size: once; J gene: TRBJ2-7; D gene: TRBD1; CDR3 DNA: TGTGCCAGCAGCTTGTCTATCGGACAGGGAAAGTCCGAGCAGTACTTC; CDR3 protein: CASSLSIGQGKSEQYF
V gene: TRBV11-3; clone size: .; J gene: TRBJ2-3; D gene: TRBD2; CDR3 DNA: TGTGCCAGCAGCCCGAGCGGGAGCAGCACAGATACGCAGTATTTT; CDR3 protein: CASSPSGSSTDTQYF
V gene: TRBV24-1; clone size: .; J gene: TRBJ2-1; D gene: TRBD2; CDR3 DNA: TGTGCCACCAACCCGGGACTACAGGACAATGAGCAGTTCTTC; CDR3 protein: CATNPGLQDNEQFF
V gene: TRBV19; clone size: .; J gene: TRBJ1-4; D gene: TRBD1; CDR3 DNA: TGTGCCAGTGGACGACAGGGCCTACTTAATGAAAAACTGTTTTTT; CDR3 protein: CASGRQGLLNEKLFF
V gene: TRBV4-2; clone size: .; J gene: TRBJ1-2; D gene: .; CDR3 DNA: TGTGCCAGCAGCCTCTTCTTACAGACGGAAAACTATGGCTACACCTTC; CDR3 protein: CASSLFLQTENYGYTF
V gene: TRBV24-1; clone size: .; J gene: TRBJ2-3; D gene: TRBD2; CDR3 DNA: TGTGCCACCAGCCTCGGTTCGCGGGAGAGGGGCACAGATACGCAGTATTTT; CDR3 protein: CATSLGSRERGTDTQYF
V gene: TRBV3-1/TRBV3-2; clone size: .; J gene: TRBJ1-1; D gene: TRBD1; CDR3 DNA: TGTGCCAGCAGCTCTACAGGGGTAATTTTGAACACTGAAGCTTTCTTT; CDR3 protein: CASSSTGVILNTEAFF
V gene: TRBV19; clone size: .; J gene: TRBJ2-3; D gene: TRBD2; CDR3 DNA: TGTGCCAGTAGTCTGGGTGGTAGCGGGATATTAGATACGCAGTATTTT; CDR3 protein: CASSLGGSGILDTQYF
V gene: TRBV27; clone size: .; J gene: TRBJ1-5; D gene: .; CDR3 DNA: TGTGCCAGCCTCGGGACAAGCAATCAGCCCCAGCATTTT; CDR3 protein: CASLGTSNQPQHF
V gene: TRBV5-4; clone size: .; J gene: TRBJ1-4; D gene: TRBD1; CDR3 DNA: TGTGCCAGCAGCTTACAGGGGGGAGATGAAAAACTGTTTTTT; CDR3 protein: CASSLQGGDEKLFF
V gene: TRBV30; clone size: .; J gene: TRBJ2-7; D gene: TRBD2; CDR3 DNA: TGTGCCTACTCGACTAGCGGGGGGACCTACGAGCAGTACTTC; CDR3 protein: CAYSTSGGTYEQYF
V gene: TRBV2; clone size: .; J gene: TRBJ2-1; D gene: TRBD1; CDR3 DNA: TGTGCCAGCAGGGAAGACAGGGCCACTGAGCAGTTCTTC; CDR3 protein: CASREDRATEQFF